The clone carrying this T cell receptor beta chain was seen repeatedly, ten times or more. Antigen: not known. Using its own MiXCR run on the RT-PCR reads, TCRdb lists one record per CDR3 protein. The sample carries almost 600,000 distinct CDR3 sequences, 13% to 15% recorded once. The CDR3 is 16 amino acids. V lost 6 bases, J lost 3 bases, and 9 bases stayed unmatched. The record originates from a study of response to subunit inactivated influenza vaccine. Regarding the study as a whole: Every seasonal influenza vaccination brings in few new T cells, the authors suggested.

This chain connects TRBV12-3 or TRBV12-4 to TRBJ1-4, with 8 nucleotides matching TRBD1. Sequenced here: PBMCs from blood, sampled 11 to 12 days after vaccination. The sequence derives from a man over 45 who received an inactivated influenza vaccine. The CDR3 DNA follows: TGTGCCAGCAGCGCCGGGACAGGAATCGCTAATGAAAAACTGTTTTTT. Its protein product is CASSAGTGIANEKLFF.